This T cell receptor (beta chain) was recovered during a study of shared clonotypes between healthy human individuals. V lost 3 bases and J 2 bases, leaving 0 bases between the germline ends. The CDR3 runs to 11 residues. Germline V gene data show CDR1 as LNHDA and CDR2 as SQIVND (reference sequence). The table lists this clone with a few counts. Other DNA sequences in the same sample also yield this CDR3. The assay was carried out at the deep level. Repertoires were generated with immunoSEQ multiplex PCR, while TCRdb's copy carries only in-frame clones and drops some. The table records roughly 2.2 million clones, around 93% of them present only once.

The V and J genes are TRBV19 and TRBJ2-3; D uncertain. Sequenced material: naive CD4+ T cells from PBMCs. As for subset: CD45RA+ positively selected. The receptor's source is a man in his late teens or twenties in good health. Some clones in this sample may be carry-over from other donors' samples. The CDR3: CASSITDTQYF. The CDR3, as DNA: TGTGCCAGTAGTATCACAGATACGCAGTATTTT.